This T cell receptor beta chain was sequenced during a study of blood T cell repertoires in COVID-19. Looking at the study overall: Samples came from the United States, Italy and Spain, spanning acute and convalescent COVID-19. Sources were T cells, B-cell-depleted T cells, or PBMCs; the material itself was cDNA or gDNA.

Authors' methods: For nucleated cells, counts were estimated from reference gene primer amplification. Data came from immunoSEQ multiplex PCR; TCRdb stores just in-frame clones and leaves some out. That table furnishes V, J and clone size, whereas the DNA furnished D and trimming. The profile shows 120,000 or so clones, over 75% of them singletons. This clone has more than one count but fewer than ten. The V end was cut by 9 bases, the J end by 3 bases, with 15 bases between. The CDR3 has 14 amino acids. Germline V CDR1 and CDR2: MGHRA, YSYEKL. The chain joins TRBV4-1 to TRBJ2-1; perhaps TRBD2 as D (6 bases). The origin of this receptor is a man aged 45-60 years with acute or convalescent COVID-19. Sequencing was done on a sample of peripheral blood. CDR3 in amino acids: CASRPGLNYNEQFF. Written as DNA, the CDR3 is TGCGCCAGTAGACCGGGACTCAACTACAATGAGCAGTTCTTC.